This entry lists 11 T cell receptor beta chains sequenced from one sample in a study of cytomegalovirus exposure and HLA in healthy donors. The PCR was carried out with 60 Vbeta primers and 13 Jbeta primers. The data were produced by immunoSEQ multiplex PCR, yet TCRdb's version contains in-frame clones alone and is incomplete. The data contain 120,000 or so clones, 78% of them singletons. Sequenced sample: PBMCs. These receptors originate from a man in his thirties or forties in good health and CMV-seropositive.

In regard to this clone: Lacking the conserved final phenylalanine or tryptophan, this CDR3 likely reflects a read error. The chain recombines TRBV6-1 with TRBJ1-3, with D possibly matching TRBD1 (5 bases). Trimming pared 3 bases from V and 0 bases from J, leaving 12 bases between. This CDR3 spans 16 amino acids. Per the germline V gene, CDR1 is MNHNS and CDR2 is SASEGT. DNA of the CDR3: TGTGCCAGCAGTGACGGTGGGGCAGACTCTGGAAACACCATATATCTT. Its protein is CASSDGGADSGNTIYL.

CDR3 sequence: CSLGGGSGKETQYF. Here the CDR3 DNA reads TGCAGCCTAGGGGGGGGTAGCGGAAAAGAGACCCAGTACTTC. V is TRBV29-1 and J is TRBJ2-5; weak D call: TRBD2 (7 bases). V shed 8 bases and J shed 3 bases, with 19 bases lying between them. The CDR3 covers 14 residues. Per the germline V gene, CDR1 is SQVTM and CDR2 is ANQGSEA. The whole variable domain, remainder taken from reference TRBV29-1 and TRBJ2-5, is SAVISQKPSRDICQRGTSLTIQCQVDSQVTMMFWYRQQPGQSLTLIATANQGSEATYESGFVIDKFPISRPNLTFSTLTVSNMSPEDSSIYLCSLGGGSGKETQYFGPGTRLLVL.

This chain joins TRBV29-1 and TRBJ2-7; no clear D gene. CDR3 size: 13 residues. Trimming left V 0 bases short and J 6 bases short, with 12 bases between. CDR1 is SQVTM, CDR2 ANQGSEA, per germline. CDR3 nucleotides: TGCAGCGTTGAAGAAGTAGTTCCACGCGAGCAGTACTTC. It translates to CSVEEVVPREQYF.

This clone turned up a few times. V usage is TRBV9 and J usage is TRBJ2-4; maybe TRBD1 (5 bases). V lost 0 bases and J 2 bases, leaving 9 bases between the germline ends. The germline V gene has CDR1 SGDLS and CDR2 YYNGEE. The CDR3 loop spans 15 amino acids. The CDR3 is CASSVGPGSKNIQYF. As DNA, the CDR3 is TGTGCCAGCAGCGTAGGTCCAGGGTCCAAAAACATTCAGTACTTC.

This clone appeared a few times. The V and J genes are TRBV9 and TRBJ2-1; TRBD2 matches at 8 bases. The V and J ends lost 0 bases and 0 bases, in that order; junction bases with no gene match: 5. The germline V gene has CDR1 SGDLS and CDR2 YYNGEE. There are 17 residues in the CDR3. The CDR3 nucleotides are TGTGCCAGCAGCGTAGGGCTAGCGGGCAGCTCCTACAATGAGCAGTTCTTC. It codes for CASSVGLAGSSYNEQFF.

This chain uses TRBV15 with TRBJ2-2, with 8 bases matching TRBD2. V was pared by 0 bases and J by 5 bases, with 11 bases of the junction left unmatched. Germline CDR1 reads LNHNV; CDR2 reads YYDKDF (reference sequence). The CDR3 runs to 18 residues. CDR3 region: CATSRDLVSGSSTGELFF. The CDR3 coding sequence is TGTGCCACCAGCAGAGATCTCGTCAGCGGGAGTAGTACCGGGGAGCTGTTTTTT.

About this clone: Other DNA sequences within the sample encode an identical CDR3. V usage is TRBV29-1 and J usage is TRBJ2-5; 8 positions agree with TRBD2. The CDR3 loop spans 15 amino acids. Germline V gives CDR1 SQVTM, CDR2 ANQGSEA. V gave up 0 bases and J gave up 5 bases; unmatched junction bases: 8. Here the CDR3 DNA reads TGCAGCGTTGAAGATCTACGGGGGGGAGAGGAGACCCAGTACTTC. Translation gives CSVEDLRGGEETQYF.

V usage is TRBV7-3 and J usage is TRBJ2-2; 7 bases agree with TRBD2. Germline lookup yields CDR1 SGHTA and CDR2 FQGTGA. V lost 3 bases to trimming and J lost 5 bases; unmatched junction nucleotides: 6. This CDR3 has 15 amino acids. The CDR3: CASSLGGVRTGELFF. Written as DNA, the CDR3 is TGTGCCAGCAGCTTGGGAGGGGTTAGGACCGGGGAGCTGTTTTTT.

This chain connects TRBV7-2 to TRBJ1-1; 8 bases map to TRBD1. This CDR3 contains 14 residues. V lost 0 bases to trimming and J lost 11 bases; unmatched junction nucleotides: 8. Germline lookup yields CDR1 SGHTA and CDR2 FQGNSA. CDR3 sequence reads: CASSLAPQGVWAFF. The CDR3 region has the DNA TGTGCCAGCAGCTTAGCGCCACAGGGGGTGTGGGCTTTCTTT.

The chain links TRBV19 to TRBJ2-5; D perhaps matches TRBD2 (6 bases). The ends were cut back, 3 bases at V and 5 bases at J, with 13 bases in the middle. The CDR3 extends over 14 amino acids. Germline V CDR1 and CDR2: LNHDA, SQIVND (reference sequence). CDR3 nucleotide sequence: TGTGCCAGTAGTATTATCATAGGAGGGGAGACCCAGTACTTC. It encodes CASSIIIGGETQYF. Full variable domain (missing parts from reference TRBV19 and TRBJ2-5): DGGITQSPKYLFRKEGQNVTLSCEQNLNHDAMYWYRQDPGQGLRLIYYSQIVNDFQKGDIAEGYSVSREKKESFPLTVTSAQKNPTAFYLCASSIIIGGETQYFGPGTRLLVL.

V gene TRBV29-1 combines with J gene TRBJ2-6, with a tentative D call TRBD2 (6 bases). Germline CDR1 is SQVTM and CDR2 is ANQGSEA. The CDR3 consists of 14 residues. The V end lost 5 bases, the J end lost 3 bases, and 11 bases lay between the germline ends. CDR3 nucleotide sequence: TGCAGCGTTCGTGGACTAAGTGGGGCCAACGTCCTGACTTTC. The encoded protein is CSVRGLSGANVLTF.